These 21 T cell receptor beta chains were sequenced from one sample in a study of blood T cell repertoires in COVID-19. Sequencing was performed with immunoSEQ multiplex PCR; in TCRdb, only in-frame clones are kept and a portion is missing. The table shows approximately 50,000 clones, with 80% to 90% occurring only once. Sequencing used peripheral blood. These receptor sequences come from a human donor in a cohort sampled during active COVID-19.

This clone was counted once. The chain links TRBV20-1 to TRBJ2-3, with a weak D call TRBD2 (6 bases). This CDR3 spans 19 amino acids. Germline V gives CDR1 DFQATT, CDR2 SNEGSKA (reference sequence). V was clipped by 3 bases and J by 0 bases, with 25 bases between them. CDR3 nucleotides: TGCAGTGCTAGTCGTCTGGGGGGAGAAAAATTAGGCAGCACAGATACGCAGTATTTT. Translated, it gives CSASRLGGEKLGSTDTQYF.

This rearrangement joins TRBV5-6 to TRBJ2-7; D is ambiguous. V lost 1 base, J lost 3 bases, and 8 bases lay in between. Germline CDR1 reads SGHDT; CDR2 reads YYEEEE. The CDR3 covers 13 residues. The DNA for the CDR3 is TGTGCCAGCAGCTTGTTCAGATACTACGAGCAGTACTTC. Translated, it gives CASSLFRYYEQYF. The entire variable domain, with the rest obtained from reference TRBV5-6 and TRBJ2-7, is as follows: DAGVTQSPTHLIKTRGQQVTLRCSPKSGHDTVSWYQQALGQGPQFIFQYYEEEERQRGNFPDRFSGHQFPNYSSELNVNALLLGDSALYLCASSLFRYYEQYFGPGTRLTVT.

The genes are TRBV12-3 or TRBV12-4 and TRBJ2-5; perhaps TRBD1 as D (6 bases). V lost 9 bases and J lost 3, with 11 bases in between. The CDR3 contains 12 residues. In nucleotides, the CDR3 is TGTGCCAGTTCGGGGACAAAAGAGACCCAGTACTTC. Translation gives CASSGTKETQYF.

The CDR3 coding sequence is TGTGCCAGTAGTCTCCGGCGGGGCGACGGCCAGCCCCAGCATTTT. The encoded protein is CASSLRRGDGQPQHF. J is TRBJ1-5 and V is TRBV19; D perhaps matches TRBD1 (5 bases). The ends were cut back, 5 bases at V and 7 bases at J, with 18 bases in the middle. Germline lookup yields CDR1 LNHDA and CDR2 SQIVND (reference sequence). The CDR3 has 15 residues.

The chain employs TRBV6-2 or TRBV6-3 and TRBJ2-2; 13 bases are a match to TRBD2. With V trimmed by 0 bases and J by 4 bases, 5 bases remained unmatched. Germline-derived CDR1 and CDR2 are MNHEY and SVGEGT. The CDR3 consists of 18 residues. DNA of the CDR3: TGTGCCAGCAGTTACTCGATGACTAGCGGGGGGATCACCGGGGAGCTGTTTTTT. Protein product: CASSYSMTSGGITGELFF.

V usage is TRBV28 and J usage is TRBJ2-7; TRBD1 agrees at 9 bases. The CDR3 loop spans 14 amino acids. V lost 6 bases to trimming and J lost 2 bases; unmatched junction nucleotides: 5. The V gene's germline CDR1 is MDHEN and CDR2 SYDVKM. CDR3 sequence (DNA): TGTGCCAGCAGGGGGACAGGGACTACCTACGAGCAGTACTTC. It is translated as CASRGTGTTYEQYF.

J is TRBJ2-3 and V is TRBV27; 10 nucleotides line up with TRBD2. The V and J ends lost 6 bases and 2 bases, in that order; junction bases with no gene match: 8. Per the germline V gene, CDR1 is MNHEY and CDR2 is SMNVEV (reference sequence). This CDR3 is built from 16 residues. The chain's CDR3 is CASRRTSGGITDTQYF. CDR3 nucleotides: TGTGCCAGCAGGCGGACTAGCGGTGGGATCACAGATACGCAGTATTTT.

There are a few counts of this clone. This sequence joins TRBV7-2 and TRBJ1-6, with 7 positions matching TRBD1. This CDR3 has 18 residues. V shed 3 bases and J 1 base; nucleotides not matched to a gene: 9. Germline values: CDR1 SGHTA, CDR2 FQGNSA. In DNA, the CDR3 is TGTGCCAGCAGCTTGGAGCTAGGGGGCCGGTCCTATAATTCACCCCTCCACTTT. This gives the protein CASSLELGGRSYNSPLHF.

The count of this clone is one. The chain combines TRBV5-4 with TRBJ2-2; TRBD2 might be the D (5 bases). Germline CDR1 SGHNT, CDR2 YYREEE (reference sequence). The CDR3 is made up of 16 amino acids. V was cut by 3 bases and J by 6 bases, with 18 bases left in between. The CDR3 here is CASSSDSKRGSGELFF. The CDR3 DNA reads TGTGCCAGCAGCTCGGACTCAAAAAGAGGATCCGGGGAGCTGTTTTTT.

The V and J genes are TRBV4-3 and TRBJ1-2; D is unclear. The CDR3 has 14 residues. The germline CDR1 and CDR2 sequences are LGHNA and YSLEER. Trimming removed 0 bases from V and 2 bases from J, with 7 bases in between. The CDR3 coding sequence is TGCGCCAGCAGCCAAGATTGGGCAAACTATGGCTACACCTTC. Translation gives CASSQDWANYGYTF.

The V gene is TRBV5-6, the J gene TRBJ2-5, with 9 bases that match TRBD2. Germline loops: CDR1 SGHDT, CDR2 YYEEEE. The CDR3 totals 18 residues. J gave up 5 bases and V 0 bases, and 14 bases lay outside the gene matches. Written as DNA, the CDR3 is TGTGCCAGCAGCTTGGCCCTAGTAGCGGGGGTTTCATTGGAGACCCAGTACTTC. It encodes CASSLALVAGVSLETQYF.

The chain carries TRBV10-1 and TRBJ1-2; D unclear. Germline V gene lookup returns CDR1 WNHNN and CDR2 SYGVQD (reference sequence). Between the trimmed V and J ends, which lost 4 bases and 7 bases, there was a span of 19 bases. The CDR3 totals 15 residues. CDR3 nucleotide sequence: TGCGCCAGCAGTGCTACTGTGGGGAGCTTGGGTGGCTACACCTTC. It translates to CASSATVGSLGGYTF.

The V gene is TRBV6-5, the J gene TRBJ2-1, with 8 nucleotides matching TRBD2. After removal of 4 bases from V and 4 bases from J, the junction contained 6 bases not matched to a gene. The germline V gene has CDR1 MNHEY and CDR2 SVGAGI. The CDR3 runs to 15 residues. The CDR3 DNA follows: TGTGCCAGCAGTTTTGGAACTAGCGGTTACAATGAGCAGTTCTTC. It specifies CASSFGTSGYNEQFF.

This chain connects TRBV6-5 to TRBJ2-7, with D perhaps matching TRBD1 (5 bases). Trimming cost V 2 bases and J 2 bases, with 13 bases left between them. This CDR3 has 15 amino acids. Germline-derived CDR1 and CDR2 are MNHEY and SVGAGI. CDR3 bases: TGTGCCAGCAGTTACATAAGGGGAAGCACCTACGAGCAGTACTTC. The encoded protein is CASSYIRGSTYEQYF.

This clone was seen a single time. The chain links TRBV7-2 to TRBJ1-1; D is undetermined. The CDR3 consists of 15 residues. Trimming stripped 5 bases from V and 5 bases from J, with 18 bases between. The germline gives CDR1 SGHTA, CDR2 FQGNSA. CDR3 residues: CASSPRGGSWTEAFF. As DNA, the CDR3 is TGTGCCAGCAGCCCCCGAGGTGGGTCTTGGACTGAAGCTTTCTTT.

This chain's CDR3 is CASSLASGGGRVTQYF. The CDR3 nucleotides read TGCGCCAGCAGCTTGGCCTCTGGGGGGGGCAGGGTGACCCAGTACTTC. V and J are TRBV5-1 and TRBJ2-5; tentative D call: TRBD2 (7 bases). Germline V gene lookup returns CDR1 SGHRS and CDR2 YFSETQ. The CDR3 sequence is 16 residues long. V dropped 0 bases and J dropped 7 bases, with 19 bases sitting between them.

The chain has TRBV2 and TRBJ1-5; D is perhaps TRBD1 (6 bases). CDR1 SNHLY and CDR2 FYNNEI come from the germline V gene. The CDR3 runs to 16 residues. Between the trimmed V and J ends, which lost 6 bases and 2 bases, there was a span of 17 bases. The CDR3 DNA reads TGTGCCAGCAGCCTAGGGGGGGGAGCCGGCAATCAGCCCCAGCATTTT. Amino acids: CASSLGGGAGNQPQHF.

The rearrangement uses TRBV19 and TRBJ2-2; perhaps TRBD1 as D (7 bases). Between the trimmed V and J ends, which lost 3 bases and 5 bases, there was a span of 13 bases. Germline CDR1 and CDR2: LNHDA and SQIVND (reference sequence). The CDR3 spans 15 residues. The CDR3 is CASSIDREVTGELFF. CDR3 sequence (DNA): TGTGCCAGTAGTATCGACAGGGAGGTGACCGGGGAGCTGTTTTTT.

This clone was seen a handful of times. V and J are TRBV12-3 or TRBV12-4 and TRBJ1-2; D call uncertain. The CDR3 covers 13 residues. The V end was cut by 6 bases, the J end by 5 bases, with 13 bases between. CDR3 protein: CASRLRAGYGYTF. CDR3 in DNA: TGTGCCAGCAGGTTAAGGGCGGGATATGGCTACACCTTC.

The CDR3 protein is CASSRRRGGQGNYGYTF. CDR3 bases: TGTGCCAGCAGCCGAAGGCGGGGAGGACAGGGTAACTATGGCTACACCTTC. V and J are TRBV9 and TRBJ1-2, with TRBD1 identical over 8 bases. The CDR3 contains 17 residues. The V segment lost 4 bases and the J segment 1 base; nucleotides outside the gene matches: 12. Germline lookup yields CDR1 SGDLS and CDR2 YYNGEE.

The rearrangement joins TRBV19 to TRBJ2-7; no firm D call. Trimming shortened V by 6 bases and J by 6 bases, and 12 bases separated the two germline ends. Germline CDR1 LNHDA, CDR2 SQIVND (reference sequence). This CDR3 is 12 amino acids long. CDR3: CASSQSASEQYF. The CDR3 DNA is TGTGCCAGTAGCCAATCTGCCAGCGAGCAGTACTTC. Full variable domain (missing parts from reference TRBV19 and TRBJ2-7): DGGITQSPKYLFRKEGQNVTLSCEQNLNHDAMYWYRQDPGQGLRLIYYSQIVNDFQKGDIAEGYSVSREKKESFPLTVTSAQKNPTAFYLCASSQSASEQYFGPGTRLTVT.